This T cell receptor (beta chain) was captured by sequencing in a study of blood T cell repertoires in COVID-19. Study information: Samples taken during acute and convalescent COVID-19 were collected in the United States, Italy and Spain. PBMCs, B-cell-depleted T cells, or T cells provided the cDNA or gDNA that made up the material.

Assay used: immunoSEQ multiplex PCR; TCRdb lists only in-frame clones, some missing. The profile covers 85,000 to 130,000 clones, with approximately 85% appearing a single time and under 5.5% taken by the ten largest. The germline CDR1 and CDR2 sequences are LGHNA and YSLEER. The length of the CDR3 is 16 residues. Deletions cut 2 bases from V and 5 bases from J, with 18 bases between. This chain joins TRBV4-3 and TRBJ2-5; possibly TRBD1 for D (7 bases). This receptor was taken from a man aged 55 to 70 with acute or convalescent COVID-19. Sequenced: peripheral blood. Here the CDR3 DNA reads TGCGCCAGCAGCCAAAGCCAGGGGGGACTCCGTGAGACCCAGTACTTC. Its protein is CASSQSQGGLRETQYF.